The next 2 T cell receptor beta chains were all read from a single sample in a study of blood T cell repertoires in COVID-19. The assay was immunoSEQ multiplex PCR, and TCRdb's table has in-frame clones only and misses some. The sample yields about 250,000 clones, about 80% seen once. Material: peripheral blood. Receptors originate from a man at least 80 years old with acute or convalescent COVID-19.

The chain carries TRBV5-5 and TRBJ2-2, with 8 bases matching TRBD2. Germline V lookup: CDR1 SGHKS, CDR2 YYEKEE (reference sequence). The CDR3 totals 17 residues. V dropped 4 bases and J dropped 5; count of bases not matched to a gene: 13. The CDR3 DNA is TGTGCCAGCAGCCGTCTGGGGCGCGGGAGGTCGACCGGGGAGCTGTTTTTT. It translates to CASSRLGRGRSTGELFF.

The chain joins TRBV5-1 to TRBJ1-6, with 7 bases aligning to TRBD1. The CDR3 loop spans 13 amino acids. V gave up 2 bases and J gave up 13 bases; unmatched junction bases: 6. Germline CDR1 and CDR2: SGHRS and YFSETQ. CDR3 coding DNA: TGCGCCAGCAGCTTAACAGGGGAGCCGCCCCTCCACTTT. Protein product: CASSLTGEPPLHF.